The 15 T cell receptor beta chains listed next were all sequenced from one sample in a study of CD8+ T cells in alopecia areata. Extracted from the samples, RNA was reverse transcribed into cDNA to serve as the sequencing template. Clones were read by immunoSEQ multiplex PCR, and TCRdb kept only the in-frame ones, dropping some. Among some 210,000 clones listed, 66% were seen once. Treatment given: oral pan-JAK inhibitor, 5-10 mg twice daily. Sequencing was performed on CD4+ T cells sorted from blood, taken around week 46, from a patient treated with tofacitinib. The receptors originated from a human donor with alopecia areata.

The rearrangement joins TRBV6-1 to TRBJ1-2, with a tentative D call TRBD1 (5 bases). CDR1 and CDR2 (germline): MNHNS, SASEGT. The ends were cut back, 2 bases at V and 5 bases at J, with 15 bases in the middle. The CDR3 has 15 residues. DNA of the CDR3: TGTGCCAGCAGTGAATTTCCCGGGACTGCGTATGGCTACACCTTC. Its protein product is CASSEFPGTAYGYTF.

The sample holds one count of this clone. The gene calls are TRBV12-5 and TRBJ1-6; D call uncertain. In germline, CDR1 is LGHNT, CDR2 FRNRAP. Trimming cost V 6 bases and J 7 bases, with 13 bases left between them. This CDR3 spans 14 amino acids. The CDR3 protein is CASGMDALNSPLHF. The CDR3 coding sequence is TGTGCTAGTGGAATGGACGCCTTAAATTCACCCCTCCACTTT.

This chain joins TRBV7-2 and TRBJ1-2; TRBD1 is a possible D gene (6 bases). The germline CDR1 and CDR2 sequences are SGHTA and FQGNSA. The CDR3 has 14 amino acids. Trimming cost V 0 bases and J 10 bases, with 15 bases left between them. CDR3 residues: CASSLAHPGANYTF. The CDR3 bases are TGTGCCAGCAGCTTAGCGCACCCGGGGGCCAACTACACCTTC.

J is TRBJ2-2 and V is TRBV4-3, with 8 bases matching TRBD1. CDR1 and CDR2 from the germline V gene are LGHNA and YSLEER. The CDR3 loop spans 19 amino acids. The V segment lost 0 bases and the J segment 1 base; nucleotides outside the gene matches: 10. CDR3 nucleotide sequence: TGCGCCAGCAGCCAAGATATGAGACAGGGGAGTTGGAACACCGGGGAGCTGTTTTTT. It yields the protein CASSQDMRQGSWNTGELFF.

The rearrangement links TRBV9 to TRBJ1-2; D is possibly TRBD1 (5 bases). The CDR3 extends over 16 amino acids. The V gene lost 0 bases and the J gene lost 4 bases, with 16 bases spanning the gap. The germline gives CDR1 SGDLS, CDR2 YYNGEE. The CDR3 is CASSVAPQTDTYGYTF. The CDR3 DNA reads TGTGCCAGCAGCGTAGCCCCCCAGACAGATACCTATGGCTACACCTTC.

The CDR3 protein is CASLTGGLYEQFF. CDR3 DNA: TGTGCCAGCCTGACAGGGGGCCTGTATGAGCAGTTCTTC. This rearrangement joins TRBV28 to TRBJ2-1; 10 nucleotides match TRBD1. The CDR3 is 13 amino acids. Germline CDR1 and CDR2: MDHEN and SYDVKM. V lost 8 bases to trimming and J lost 8 bases; unmatched junction nucleotides: 6.

V gene TRBV19 combines with J gene TRBJ1-1; D is possibly TRBD1 (6 bases). The CDR3 extends over 14 amino acids. In germline, CDR1 is LNHDA, CDR2 SQIVND (reference sequence). V was cut by 2 bases and J by 1 base, with 8 bases left in between. The CDR3: CASSIPGQNTEAFF. CDR3 nucleotides: TGTGCCAGTAGTATACCGGGACAGAACACTGAAGCTTTCTTT. The full variable domain, its missing parts supplied by reference TRBV19 and TRBJ1-1, is DGGITQSPKYLFRKEGQNVTLSCEQNLNHDAMYWYRQDPGQGLRLIYYSQIVNDFQKGDIAEGYSVSREKKESFPLTVTSAQKNPTAFYLCASSIPGQNTEAFFGQGTRLTVV.

The J gene is TRBJ1-6, the V gene TRBV30; possible D gene TRBD1, 6 bases. Germline V gene lookup returns CDR1 GTSNPN and CDR2 SVGIG (reference sequence). Between the trimmed V and J ends, which lost 2 bases and 11 bases, there was a span of 13 bases. This CDR3 region has 13 residues. Here the CDR3 DNA reads TGTGCCTGGAGTAGGCCTCAGGGGCCACCCCTCCACTTT. The encoded protein is CAWSRPQGPPLHF.

This chain connects TRBV2 to TRBJ2-7, with D maybe TRBD2 (5 bases). Looked up from germline, CDR1 is SNHLY and CDR2 is FYNNEI. The CDR3 is 14 residues long. Deletions cut 2 bases from V and 3 bases from J, with 11 bases between. This chain's CDR3 is CASSENSGNYEQYF. As DNA, the CDR3 is TGTGCCAGCAGTGAAAACAGCGGTAACTACGAGCAGTACTTC. The full variable domain, with the rest looked up from reference TRBV2 and TRBJ2-7, is EPEVTQTPSHQVTQMGQEVILRCVPISNHLYFYWYRQILGQKVEFLVSFYNNEISEKSEIFDDQFSVERPDGSNFTLKIRSTKLEDSAMYFCASSENSGNYEQYFGPGTRLTVT.

This chain uses TRBV4-1 with TRBJ1-1; no firm D call. With 2 bases removed from V and 0 bases from J, the gap between germline ends came to 19 bases. The CDR3 spans 18 residues. Germline lookup yields CDR1 MGHRA and CDR2 YSYEKL. The CDR3 is CASSQSTGSGGMNTEAFF. CDR3 DNA sequence: TGCGCCAGCAGCCAATCCACCGGAAGCGGAGGGATGAACACTGAAGCTTTCTTT.

V usage is TRBV7-3 and J usage is TRBJ2-3; 9 nucleotides agree with TRBD1. Germline-derived CDR1 and CDR2 are SGHTA and FQGTGA. V shed 4 bases, J shed 8 bases, and the junction held 4 bases outside the gene matches. The CDR3 covers 13 residues. The CDR3 protein is CASSWDRDGTQYF. The CDR3 region has the DNA TGTGCCAGCAGCTGGGACAGGGATGGTACGCAGTATTTT.

This clone was recorded only once. The gene calls are TRBV5-1 and TRBJ2-7; D is possibly TRBD2 (6 bases). The CDR3 contains 14 residues. Germline CDR1 is SGHRS and CDR2 is YFSETQ. Trimming stripped 4 bases from V and 7 bases from J, with 18 bases between. The CDR3 region is CASSHDTAAGEQYF. The CDR3 nucleotides are TGCGCCAGCAGCCATGACACCGCCGCGGGGGAGCAGTACTTC.

This clone was seen more than once but under ten times. The gene calls are TRBV4-2 and TRBJ2-7; 9 nucleotides line up with TRBD1. Germline assignment: CDR1 LGHNA and CDR2 YNFKEQ. Germline trimming cut 6 bases from V and 1 base from J; bases unmatched to any gene: 7. CDR3 length: 15 residues. The CDR3 coding sequence is TGTGCCAGCAGAGGAACCGGGACAGGGTCCTACGAGCAGTACTTC. It yields the protein CASRGTGTGSYEQYF.

The chain employs TRBV29-1 and TRBJ2-1, with 9 bases lining up with TRBD2. Germline CDR1 and CDR2: SQVTM and ANQGSEA. The ends lost 3 bases at V and 3 bases at J; junction bases unmatched: 6. There are 15 residues in the CDR3. CDR3 protein: CSVERRGGFYNEQFF. As DNA, the CDR3 is TGCAGCGTTGAGCGGCGGGGGGGCTTCTACAATGAGCAGTTCTTC.

This rearrangement joins TRBV29-1 to TRBJ1-5; D is undetermined. Germline-derived CDR1 and CDR2 are SQVTM and ANQGSEA. The CDR3 runs 13 residues. V lost 4 bases and J lost 7, with 14 bases in between. CDR3 protein: CSVGPSGGQPQHF. DNA of the CDR3: TGCAGCGTTGGTCCAAGTGGTGGACAGCCCCAGCATTTT.